The 12 T cell receptor beta chains given below trace back to one sample, sequenced in a study of T cells after posttransplantation cyclophosphamide. Sequencing used immunoSEQ multiplex PCR; TCRdb keeps in-frame clones, though not all of them. The data list 40,000 to 45,000 clones, none observed once; 2% to 3% falls to the top ten. The sample was PBMCs. These receptors were obtained from a man between 35 and 55 years old in good health, CMV-negative, and a related stem cell transplant donor.

This clone was recorded many times. The V gene is TRBV6-1, the J gene TRBJ1-6, with D uncertain. Germline CDR1 is MNHNS and CDR2 is SASEGT. V lost 3 bases and J 9 bases, leaving 12 bases between the germline ends. CDR3 length equals 14 residues. The CDR3 protein is CASSEGPVGSPLHF. The CDR3 DNA follows: TGTGCCAGCAGTGAGGGCCCTGTTGGTTCACCCCTCCACTTT.

Ten or more counts support this clone. This chain connects TRBV5-4 to TRBJ1-1; 9 bases agree with TRBD1. V gave up 4 bases and J gave up 1 base; unmatched junction bases: 5. Germline V gene data show CDR1 as SGHNT and CDR2 as YYREEE (reference sequence). CDR3 length: 15 residues. CDR3 coding DNA: TGTGCCAGCAGCCCCATACAGGGGGCGAACACTGAAGCTTTCTTT. Protein: CASSPIQGANTEAFF. The whole variable domain, filled in from reference TRBV5-4 and TRBJ1-1, reads ETGVTQSPTHLIKTRGQQVTLRCSSQSGHNTVSWYQQALGQGPQFIFQYYREEENGRGNFPPRFSGLQFPNYSSELNVNALELDDSALYLCASSPIQGANTEAFFGQGTRLTVV.

This clone was seen at least ten times. The gene calls are TRBV7-9 and TRBJ1-2; 8 bases are shared with TRBD1. This CDR3 spans 14 amino acids. V dropped 5 bases and J dropped 4; count of bases not matched to a gene: 6. Germline CDR1 and CDR2: SEHNR and FQNEAQ (reference sequence). In DNA form, the CDR3 reads TGTGCCAGCAGCAGACAGGGGCTCATCTATGGCTACACCTTC. This translates into CASSRQGLIYGYTF.

This clone was seen more than once but under ten times. CDR3 in DNA: TGTGCCAGCAGGGGACGGGACAGGGAGGTGGAGACCCAGTACTTC. Amino acid sequence: CASRGRDREVETQYF. J is TRBJ2-5 and V is TRBV5-6; 9 bases are shared with TRBD1. V lost 5 bases and J lost 5; bases outside the gene matches: 10. The length of the CDR3 is 15 residues. The germline gives CDR1 SGHDT, CDR2 YYEEEE.

This clone was seen at least ten times. The rearrangement joins TRBV11-3 to TRBJ1-2; D is possibly TRBD1 (6 bases). Germline lookup yields CDR1 SGHNT and CDR2 YENEEA. V was pared by 5 bases and J by 8 bases, with 18 bases between. The length of the CDR3 is 14 residues. CDR3 nucleotide sequence: TGTGCCAGCAGCCCAAACAGGGTATCAGTCGGCTACACCTTC. Amino acids: CASSPNRVSVGYTF.

This clone was counted many times. The chain recombines TRBV11-2 with TRBJ2-2; weak D call: TRBD1 (6 bases). Between the trimmed V and J ends, which lost 3 bases and 2 bases, there was a span of 13 bases. The CDR3 runs 16 residues. Germline V lookup: CDR1 SGHAT, CDR2 FQNNGV. As DNA, the CDR3 is TGTGCCAGCAGCTTCCCCGGGACAACCAACACCGGGGAGCTGTTTTTT. It specifies CASSFPGTTNTGELFF. The whole variable domain, filled in from reference TRBV11-2 and TRBJ2-2, reads EAGVAQSPRYKIIEKRQSVAFWCNPISGHATLYWYQQILGQGPKLLIQFQNNGVVDDSQLPKDRFSAERLKGVDSTLKIQPAKLEDSAVYLCASSFPGTTNTGELFFGEGSRLTVL.

The rearrangement joins TRBV5-4 to TRBJ2-1, with 8 positions matching TRBD2. Germline CDR1 and CDR2: SGHNT and YYREEE (reference sequence). This CDR3 is 15 amino acids long. With V trimmed by 6 bases and J by 9 bases, 14 bases remained unmatched. CDR3 in amino acids: CASTPPPAGVREQFF. CDR3 nucleotide sequence: TGTGCCAGCACCCCCCCTCCAGCGGGAGTTCGTGAGCAGTTCTTC.

The J gene is TRBJ2-1, the V gene TRBV19; TRBD2 agrees at 10 bases. V was clipped by 2 bases and J by 1 base; unmatched bases: 5. CDR1 is LNHDA and CDR2 is SQIVND in the germline V gene (reference sequence). The CDR3 covers 17 residues. CDR3 bases: TGTGCCAGTAGTATATCCCTACTAGCGGGATCCTACAATGAGCAGTTCTTC. The encoded protein is CASSISLLAGSYNEQFF.

A few counts support this clone. V usage is TRBV2 and J usage is TRBJ2-5; the D gene is possibly TRBD2 (5 bases). Germline V CDR1 and CDR2: SNHLY, FYNNEI. The V gene lost 6 bases and the J gene lost 1 base, with 15 bases spanning the gap. The CDR3 totals 15 residues. Here the CDR3 reads CASRGSSASQETQYF. In nucleotides, the CDR3 is TGTGCCAGCAGGGGGAGTAGCGCCTCCCAAGAGACCCAGTACTTC.

This clone was counted ten times or more. The J gene is TRBJ2-7, the V gene TRBV6-1, with a tentative D call TRBD2 (5 bases). The germline V gene encodes CDR1 MNHNS and CDR2 SASEGT. The CDR3 extends over 12 amino acids. V was clipped by 4 bases and J by 5 bases, with 9 bases between them. The CDR3, as DNA: TGTGCCAGCAGTGGCGGAGGTAACGAGCAGTACGTC. Amino acids: CASSGGGNEQYV.

In its sample, this clone was seen many times. The genes are TRBV30 and TRBJ1-1, with D unclear. Trimming left V 0 bases short and J 3 bases short, with 8 bases between. CDR1 and CDR2 (germline): GTSNPN, SVGIG (reference sequence). CDR3 length: 13 residues. CDR3 nucleotide sequence: TGTGCCTGGAGTGTAAGGGAGGACACTGAAGCTTTCTTT. Translated: CAWSVREDTEAFF.

This clone turned up a few times. The CDR3 DNA reads TGCGCCAGCAGTGGTGGGGGCCACAATCAGCCCCAGCATTTT. As protein: CASSGGGHNQPQHF. This sequence joins TRBV10-2 and TRBJ1-5; weak D call: TRBD1 (6 bases). This CDR3 is 14 amino acids long. Germline V gene sequence: CDR1 WSHSY, CDR2 SAAADI. V was pared by 4 bases and J by 3 bases, with 10 bases between.